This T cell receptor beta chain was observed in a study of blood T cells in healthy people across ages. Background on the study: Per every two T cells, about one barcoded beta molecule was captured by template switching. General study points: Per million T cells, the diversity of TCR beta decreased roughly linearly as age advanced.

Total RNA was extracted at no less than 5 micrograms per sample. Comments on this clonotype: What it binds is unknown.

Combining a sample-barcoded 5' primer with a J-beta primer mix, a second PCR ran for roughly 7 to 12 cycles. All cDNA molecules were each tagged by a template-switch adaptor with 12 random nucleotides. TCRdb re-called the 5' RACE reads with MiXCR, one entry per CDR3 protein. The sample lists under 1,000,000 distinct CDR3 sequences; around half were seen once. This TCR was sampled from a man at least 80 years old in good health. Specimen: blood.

Here the CDR3 DNA reads TGTGCCAGCAGGGGAAACGGGCAAGAGACCCAGTACTTC. It codes for CASRGNGQETQYF. V is TRBV25-1 and J is TRBJ2-5; D is unclear. V shed 6 bases and J shed 2 bases, with 10 bases lying between them. This CDR3 is built from 13 residues. CDR1 and CDR2 from the germline V gene are MGHDK and SYGVNS.